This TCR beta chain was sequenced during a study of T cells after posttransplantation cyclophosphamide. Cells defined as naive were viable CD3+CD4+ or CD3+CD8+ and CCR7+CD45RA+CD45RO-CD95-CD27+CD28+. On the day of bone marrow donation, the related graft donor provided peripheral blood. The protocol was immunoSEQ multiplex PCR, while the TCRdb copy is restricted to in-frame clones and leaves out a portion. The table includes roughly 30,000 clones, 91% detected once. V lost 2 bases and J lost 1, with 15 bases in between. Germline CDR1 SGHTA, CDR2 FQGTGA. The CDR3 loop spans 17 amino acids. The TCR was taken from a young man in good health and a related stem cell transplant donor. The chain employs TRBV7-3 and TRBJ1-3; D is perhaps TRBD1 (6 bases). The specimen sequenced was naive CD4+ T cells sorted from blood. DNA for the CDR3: TGTGCCAGCAGCTTATCGGGGGGCCGGGGGTCTGGAAACACCATATATTTT. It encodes CASSLSGGRGSGNTIYF. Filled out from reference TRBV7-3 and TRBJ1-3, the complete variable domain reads GAGVSQTPSNKVTEKGKYVELRCDPISGHTALYWYRQSLGQGPEFLIYFQGTGAADDSGLPNDRFFAVRPEGSVSTLKIQRTERGDSAVYLCASSLSGGRGSGNTIYFGEGSWLTVV.